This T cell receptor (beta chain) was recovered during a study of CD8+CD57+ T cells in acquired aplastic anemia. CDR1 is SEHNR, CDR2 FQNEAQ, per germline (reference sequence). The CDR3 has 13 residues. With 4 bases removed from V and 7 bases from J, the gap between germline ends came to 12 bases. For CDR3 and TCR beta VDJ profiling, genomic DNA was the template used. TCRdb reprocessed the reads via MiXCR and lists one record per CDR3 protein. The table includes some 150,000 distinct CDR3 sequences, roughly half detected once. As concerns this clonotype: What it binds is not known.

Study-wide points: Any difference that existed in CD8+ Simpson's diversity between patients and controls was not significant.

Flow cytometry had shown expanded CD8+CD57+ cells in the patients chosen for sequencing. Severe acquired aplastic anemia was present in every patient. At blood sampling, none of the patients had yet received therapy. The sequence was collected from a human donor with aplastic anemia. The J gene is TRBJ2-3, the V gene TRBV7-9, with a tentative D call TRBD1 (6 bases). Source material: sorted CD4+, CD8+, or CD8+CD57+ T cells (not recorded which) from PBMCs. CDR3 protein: CASSSYRVYTQYF. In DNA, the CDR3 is TGTGCCAGCAGCTCATACAGGGTTTATACGCAGTATTTT.